These T cell receptor beta chains were read from a single sample in a study of blood T cell repertoires in COVID-19. The table came from immunoSEQ multiplex PCR; TCRdb's copy has only in-frame clones and leaves some out. The top ten clones hold more than 1.4% of a sample with fewer than 500,000 clones, approximately 90% of them seen once. Source material: peripheral blood. The receptor source for this set is a woman between 25 and 40 years old with active or convalescent COVID-19. The CDR3 runs from the conserved cysteine through the conserved F or W. Fields, in order: D gene, J gene, clone size, V gene, CDR3 protein, CDR3 DNA. A D gene is named only where the DNA matches it firmly. Clone size is stated in some rows and not others, as once, few, many or a class when expanded.

d_call: NA; j_call: TRBJ1-5; clone_size: NA; v_call: TRBV19; cdr3_aa: CASSITKNQPQHF; cdr3_nt: TGTGCCAGTAGTATCACTAAAAATCAGCCCCAGCATTTT
d_call: NA; j_call: TRBJ2-3; clone_size: NA; v_call: TRBV10-1; cdr3_aa: CASSESLSPDTQYF; cdr3_nt: TGCGCCAGCAGTGAATCGCTTAGCCCAGATACGCAGTATTTT
d_call: TRBD2; j_call: TRBJ2-2; clone_size: NA; v_call: TRBV28; cdr3_aa: CASLAGGAGTGELFF; cdr3_nt: TGTGCCAGCCTCGCGGGAGGTGCCGGCACCGGGGAGCTGTTTTTT
d_call: TRBD1; j_call: TRBJ2-2; clone_size: NA; v_call: TRBV27; cdr3_aa: CASTDRVNTGELFF; cdr3_nt: TGTGCCAGCACCGACAGGGTGAACACCGGGGAGCTGTTTTTT
d_call: TRBD1; j_call: TRBJ1-2; clone_size: NA; v_call: TRBV5-1; cdr3_aa: CASSPGQGVYGYTF; cdr3_nt: TGCGCCAGCAGCCCGGGACAGGGGGTGTATGGCTACACCTTC
d_call: NA; j_call: TRBJ2-2; clone_size: once; v_call: TRBV10-1; cdr3_aa: CASGGRESGELFF; cdr3_nt: TGCGCCAGCGGGGGCAGGGAGTCCGGGGAGCTGTTTTTT
d_call: TRBD1; j_call: TRBJ1-2; clone_size: NA; v_call: TRBV5-1; cdr3_aa: CASSLQTWTGGWTF; cdr3_nt: TGCGCCAGCAGCTTACAGACTTGGACAGGGGGTTGGACCTTC
d_call: NA; j_call: TRBJ1-6; clone_size: NA; v_call: TRBV5-6; cdr3_aa: CASSLPQFNSPLHF; cdr3_nt: TGTGCCAGCAGCTTGCCCCAGTTTAATTCACCCCTCCACTTT
d_call: NA; j_call: TRBJ1-4; clone_size: NA; v_call: TRBV27; cdr3_aa: CASSLGGGLGEKLFF; cdr3_nt: TGTGCCAGCAGTCTTGGGGGGGGGCTCGGGGAAAAACTGTTTTTT
d_call: TRBD1; j_call: TRBJ2-3; clone_size: NA; v_call: TRBV6-5; cdr3_aa: CASRQGRVSTDTQYF; cdr3_nt: TGTGCCTCCAGACAGGGCCGGGTTAGCACAGATACGCAGTATTTT
d_call: TRBD2; j_call: TRBJ2-7; clone_size: NA; v_call: TRBV19; cdr3_aa: CASSPSLGLAQYEQYF; cdr3_nt: TGTGCCAGTAGTCCTTCCTTGGGACTAGCTCAGTACGAGCAGTACTTC